The sequence of this TCR beta chain was determined in a study of T cell responses to AZD1222 COVID-19 vaccine. Broader study findings: Repertoires were obtained solely post-peak T cell response. Elevations in Spike-specific TCR breadth and depth followed administration of two AZD1222 doses. The donors showed a predominance of white British ancestry and of females, with possible underestimation of clonal diversity.

Using immunoSEQ multiplex PCR, the repertoire was profiled, and TCRdb retains in-frame clones only, with some absent. The data hold approximately 120,000 clones, with 75% to 90% observed a single time. A note on this clone: The antigen remains undetermined.

This specimen was peripheral blood, taken 28 days after the second AZD1222 dose. The sequence came from an adult who received the AZD1222 COVID-19 vaccine.

The CDR3 sequence is CASSLVFGQTLGIDGYTF. The CDR3 DNA reads TGTGCCAGCAGCTTAGTGTTTGGACAAACTTTAGGTATTGATGGCTACACCTTC. The chain is built from TRBV7-9 and TRBJ1-2; weak D call: TRBD1 (5 bases). V lost 1 base and J lost 6, with 24 bases in between. Germline V CDR1 and CDR2: SEHNR, FQNEAQ (reference sequence). This CDR3 spans 18 amino acids.